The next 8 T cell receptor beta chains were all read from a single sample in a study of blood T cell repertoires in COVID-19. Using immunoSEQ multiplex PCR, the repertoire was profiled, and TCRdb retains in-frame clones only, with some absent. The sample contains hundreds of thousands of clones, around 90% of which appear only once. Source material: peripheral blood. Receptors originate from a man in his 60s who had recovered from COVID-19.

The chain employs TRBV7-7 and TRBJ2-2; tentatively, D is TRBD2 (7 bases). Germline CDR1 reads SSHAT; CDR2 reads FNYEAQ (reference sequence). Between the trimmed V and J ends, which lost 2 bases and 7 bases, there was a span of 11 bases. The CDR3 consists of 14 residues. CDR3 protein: CASSLRGADGELFF. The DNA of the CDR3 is TGTGCCAGCAGCTTACGGGGGGCCGACGGGGAGCTGTTTTTT. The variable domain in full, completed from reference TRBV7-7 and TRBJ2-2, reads GAGVSQSPRYKVTKRGQDVTLRCDPISSHATLYWYQQALGQGPEFLTYFNYEAQPDKSGLPSDRFSAERPEGSISTLTIQRTEQRDSAMYRCASSLRGADGELFFGEGSRLTVL.

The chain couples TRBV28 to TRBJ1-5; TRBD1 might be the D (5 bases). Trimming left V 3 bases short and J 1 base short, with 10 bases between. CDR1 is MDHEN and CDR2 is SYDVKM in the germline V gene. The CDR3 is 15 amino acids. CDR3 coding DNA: TGTGCCAGCAGTTTTTTGGACATGAGCAATCAGCCCCAGCATTTT. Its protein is CASSFLDMSNQPQHF.

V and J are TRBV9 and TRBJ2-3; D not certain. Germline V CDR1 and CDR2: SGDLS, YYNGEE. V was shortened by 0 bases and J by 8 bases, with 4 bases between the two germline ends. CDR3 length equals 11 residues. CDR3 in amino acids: CASSVGSTQYF. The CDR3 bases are TGTGCCAGCAGCGTAGGGAGTACGCAGTATTTT.

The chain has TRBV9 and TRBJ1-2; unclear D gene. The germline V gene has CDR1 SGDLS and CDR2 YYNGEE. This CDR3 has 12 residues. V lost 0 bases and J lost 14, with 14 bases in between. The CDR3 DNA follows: TGTGCCAGCAGCGTAGCACCCGGCGGGGAAACCTTC. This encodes CASSVAPGGETF.

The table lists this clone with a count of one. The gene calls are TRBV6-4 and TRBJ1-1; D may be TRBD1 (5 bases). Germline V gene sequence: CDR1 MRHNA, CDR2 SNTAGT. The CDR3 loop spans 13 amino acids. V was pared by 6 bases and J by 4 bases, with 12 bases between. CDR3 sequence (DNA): TGTGCCAGCAGGCCGGGGGGGGGCACTGAAGCTTTCTTT. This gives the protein CASRPGGGTEAFF.

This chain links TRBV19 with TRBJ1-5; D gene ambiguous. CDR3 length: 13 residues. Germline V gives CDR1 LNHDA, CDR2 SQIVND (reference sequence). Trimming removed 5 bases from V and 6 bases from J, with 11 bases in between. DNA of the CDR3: TGTGCCAGTAGTGGGAGGGCAGGTCAGCCCCAGCATTTT. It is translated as CASSGRAGQPQHF.

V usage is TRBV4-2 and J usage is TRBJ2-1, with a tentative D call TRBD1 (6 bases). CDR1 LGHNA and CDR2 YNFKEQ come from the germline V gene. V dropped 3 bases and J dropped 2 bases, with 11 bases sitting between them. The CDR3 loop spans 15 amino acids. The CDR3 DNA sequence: TGTGCCAGCAGCCACACGGGACAAACCTACAATGAGCAGTTCTTC. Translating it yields CASSHTGQTYNEQFF.

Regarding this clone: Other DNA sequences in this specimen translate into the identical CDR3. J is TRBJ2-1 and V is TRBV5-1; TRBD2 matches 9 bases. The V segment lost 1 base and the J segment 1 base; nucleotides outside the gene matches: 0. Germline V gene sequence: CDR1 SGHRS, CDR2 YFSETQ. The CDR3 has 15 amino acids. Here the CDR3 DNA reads TGCGCCAGCAGCTTGACTAGCGGGTCCTACAATGAGCAGTTCTTC. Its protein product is CASSLTSGSYNEQFF.